This TCR beta chain was recorded in a study of blood T cell dynamics during melanoma immunotherapy. Indicated time point: week 3, after first cycle of checkpoint inhibitor. TCRdb's copy holds only in-frame clones and misses some; the assay was immunoSEQ multiplex PCR. The sample yields 1,500 to 2,000 clones, 90% to 95% seen once. V shed 0 bases and J shed 8 bases, with 8 bases lying between them. CDR3 length: 13 residues. CDR1 and CDR2 (germline): SGHDN, FVKESK. The V and J genes are TRBV14 and TRBJ2-1; D gene uncertain. The sequencing used effector memory CD8+ T cells from blood, collected from a patient treated with checkpoint blockade. This receptor was obtained from a human donor with melanoma. CDR3 protein: CASSQDRLDEQFF. In DNA, the CDR3 is TGTGCCAGCAGCCAAGATCGTCTGGATGAGCAGTTCTTC.